These 30 T cell receptor beta chains originate from one sample sequenced in a study of response to subunit inactivated influenza vaccine. MiXCR, applied by TCRdb to the RT-PCR reads, yields one record per CDR3 protein. This table has 600,000 to 850,000 distinct CDR3 sequences, 12% to 15% appearing once. The sample here was PBMCs from blood, taken 14 days before vaccination. The receptors derive from a man in his fifties or sixties who received an inactivated influenza vaccine.

This clonotype was detected only a few times. J is TRBJ2-7 and V is TRBV7-2, with 14 bases that match TRBD2. From germline, CDR1 is SGHTA and CDR2 FQGNSA. The CDR3 loop spans 16 amino acids. The V and J ends lost 5 bases and 3 bases, in that order; junction bases with no gene match: 6. CDR3 nucleotide sequence: TGTGCCAGCAGCCTAAGGACTAGCGGGAGGATCTACGAGCAGTACTTC. Protein: CASSLRTSGRIYEQYF.

The chain has TRBV4-3 and TRBJ2-1; 14 bases are shared with TRBD2. This CDR3 has 18 residues. The germline gives CDR1 LGHNA, CDR2 YSLEER. V dropped 0 bases and J dropped 6; count of bases not matched to a gene: 7. The CDR3 reads CASSQDLGLAGVFNEQFF. For the CDR3, the DNA is TGCGCCAGCAGCCAAGATTTGGGACTAGCGGGGGTCTTCAATGAGCAGTTCTTC.

V and J are TRBV7-8 and TRBJ2-7; D is unclear. The V gene's germline CDR1 is SGHVS and CDR2 FQNEAQ. V lost 0 bases to trimming and J lost 4 bases, with 7 bases between them. The length of the CDR3 is 13 residues. In DNA form, the CDR3 reads TGTGCCAGCAGCTTAGCGGACCGGTACGAGCAGTACTTC. Its translation is CASSLADRYEQYF.

The rearrangement uses TRBV4-1 and TRBJ2-1; D remains ambiguous. Trimming removed 2 bases from V and 4 bases from J, with 15 bases in between. The CDR3 contains 16 residues. Germline CDR1 and CDR2: MGHRA and YSYEKL. CDR3 sequence: CASSQRAIRRYNEQFF. The CDR3 region has the DNA TGCGCCAGCAGCCAAAGGGCCATAAGGCGTTACAATGAGCAGTTCTTC.

This clonotype was seen many times. This chain connects TRBV29-1 to TRBJ1-5, with a possible D match to TRBD1 (6 bases). Germline CDR1 reads SQVTM; CDR2 reads ANQGSEA. This CDR3 spans 14 amino acids. The V end lost 4 bases, the J end lost 4 bases, and 14 bases lay between the germline ends. The CDR3 region has the DNA TGCAGCGTTGCCTTCGTCGACAGGAATCAGCCCCAGCATTTT. Translated, it gives CSVAFVDRNQPQHF.

The V call is TRBV7-2, the J call TRBJ2-2; D possibly corresponds to TRBD2 (5 bases). The ends were cut back, 1 base at V and 7 bases at J, with 16 bases in the middle. This CDR3 spans 16 amino acids. From germline, CDR1 is SGHTA and CDR2 FQGNSA. The DNA for the CDR3 is TGTGCCAGCAGCTTAGTTTTAGTGCCTGGAGGCGGGGAGCTGTTTTTT. Its protein product is CASSLVLVPGGGELFF.

This clonotype was observed many times. V is TRBV27 and J is TRBJ1-1, with TRBD1 as a possible D gene (5 bases). Trimming took 5 bases from V and 5 from J, leaving 15 bases between them. The CDR3 extends over 14 amino acids. Looked up from germline, CDR1 is MNHEY and CDR2 is SMNVEV (reference sequence). The CDR3 region is CASSPLPGGTEAFF. The CDR3 bases are TGTGCCAGCAGTCCCCTCCCGGGGGGGACTGAAGCTTTCTTT.

V usage is TRBV20-1 and J usage is TRBJ2-1, with a possible D match to TRBD1 (7 bases). CDR1 DFQATT and CDR2 SNEGSKA come from the germline V gene (reference sequence). The V and J ends lost 3 bases and 10 bases respectively, with 13 bases between them. The CDR3 loop spans 12 amino acids. DNA of the CDR3: TGCAGTGCTAGCGGGGGACAGACCGAGCAGTTCTTC. Protein product: CSASGGQTEQFF.

V usage is TRBV24-1 and J usage is TRBJ1-1; D is undetermined. The CDR3 totals 14 residues. The V and J ends lost 0 bases and 6 bases respectively, with 10 bases between them. CDR1 and CDR2 (germline): KGHDR, SFDVKD. The CDR3 region is CATSDLVSEAEAFF. Here the CDR3 DNA reads TGTGCCACCAGTGATTTGGTGTCGGAGGCTGAAGCTTTCTTT.

The CDR3, as DNA: TGCGCCAGCAGCTTGGAGGTGCGGGGCTCGGGCGAGCAGTACTTC. Translated, it gives CASSLEVRGSGEQYF. This chain uses TRBV5-1 with TRBJ2-7; D might be TRBD2 (6 bases). This CDR3 is 15 amino acids long. V was clipped by 0 bases and J by 6 bases, with 16 bases between them. Germline CDR1 and CDR2: SGHRS and YFSETQ.

This clonotype was seen only once. This chain links TRBV3-1 with TRBJ2-5; 7 bases align to TRBD2. The CDR3 length is 15 residues. The germline V gene has CDR1 LGHDT and CDR2 YNNKEL (reference sequence). V was clipped by 1 base and J by 2 bases; unmatched bases: 4. The CDR3 sequence: CASSQGDYRQETQYF. Here the CDR3 DNA reads TGTGCCAGCAGCCAAGGGGACTACCGACAAGAGACCCAGTACTTC.

This clonotype has at least ten counts. The rearrangement links TRBV2 to TRBJ2-1; D unclear. V was clipped by 1 base and J by 1 base, with 8 bases between them. This CDR3 has 15 amino acids. The germline CDR1 and CDR2 sequences are SNHLY and FYNNEI. The DNA for the CDR3 is TGTGCCAGCAGTGAAGACTTAGGTTCCTACAATGAGCAGTTCTTC. Its protein product is CASSEDLGSYNEQFF.

The chain links TRBV15 to TRBJ2-2; D gene ambiguous. The length of the CDR3 is 14 residues. V lost 3 bases to trimming and J lost 2 bases, with 7 bases between them. Germline-derived CDR1 and CDR2 are LNHNV and YYDKDF (reference sequence). CDR3 DNA sequence: TGTGCCACCAGCAGGGACCTTAACACCGGGGAGCTGTTTTTT. Protein: CATSRDLNTGELFF.

The genes are TRBV7-2 and TRBJ2-1, with D possibly matching TRBD1 (6 bases). V was cut by 1 base and J by 11 bases, with 12 bases left in between. Germline V gene sequence: CDR1 SGHTA, CDR2 FQGNSA. This CDR3 spans 13 amino acids. In nucleotides, the CDR3 is TGTGCCAGCAGCTTAGGATGGGACATAAAGCAGTTCTTC. Protein sequence: CASSLGWDIKQFF.

The sample holds a few counts of this clonotype. The chain links TRBV6-1 to TRBJ1-5; 7 positions agree with TRBD1. CDR3 length: 14 residues. V was clipped by 3 bases and J by 6 bases; unmatched bases: 5. CDR1 is MNHNS, CDR2 SASEGT, per germline. The CDR3 is CASSETGQGQPQHF. CDR3 coding DNA: TGTGCCAGCAGTGAGACAGGGCAGGGTCAGCCCCAGCATTTT.

The chain links TRBV9 to TRBJ2-7; TRBD2 aligns across 11 bases. Germline lookup yields CDR1 SGDLS and CDR2 YYNGEE. CDR3 size: 16 residues. Germline trimming cut 0 bases from V and 7 bases from J; bases unmatched to any gene: 9. The DNA for the CDR3 is TGTGCCAGCAGCGTAGGAGTAGCGGGGGGGCTATATGAGCAGTACTTC. This gives the protein CASSVGVAGGLYEQYF.

This clonotype was observed a few times. J is TRBJ2-7 and V is TRBV20-1; 8 positions agree with TRBD2. V lost 3 bases, J lost 6 bases, and 13 bases stayed unmatched. Germline V gives CDR1 DFQATT, CDR2 SNEGSKA (reference sequence). There are 15 residues in the CDR3. The CDR3 spells CSASPPGLGGAEQYF. The CDR3 nucleotides are TGCAGTGCTAGTCCTCCGGGACTAGGAGGGGCCGAGCAGTACTTC.

This clonotype came up a few times. This chain connects TRBV7-9 to TRBJ1-1; D is uncertain. The CDR3 covers 14 residues. V shed 8 bases and J shed 1 base, with 14 bases lying between them. Germline V gives CDR1 SEHNR, CDR2 FQNEAQ (reference sequence). The CDR3 bases are TGTGCCAGCCAAATTTCGATTGGGAACACTGAAGCTTTCTTT. Translation: CASQISIGNTEAFF.

The chain couples TRBV2 to TRBJ2-7; D tentatively reads TRBD1 or TRBD2 (7 bases each). Germline V gene data show CDR1 as SNHLY and CDR2 as FYNNEI. The CDR3 has 13 residues. V lost 4 bases and J 4 bases, leaving 11 bases between the germline ends. The CDR3 DNA reads TGTGCCAGCAGTGCGGGGGGACAGTACGAGCAGTACTTC. It encodes CASSAGGQYEQYF. The variable domain in full, completed from reference TRBV2 and TRBJ2-7, reads EPEVTQTPSHQVTQMGQEVILRCVPISNHLYFYWYRQILGQKVEFLVSFYNNEISEKSEIFDDQFSVERPDGSNFTLKIRSTKLEDSAMYFCASSAGGQYEQYFGPGTRLTVT.

This clonotype was seen only a few times. The chain is built from TRBV6-2 or TRBV6-3 and TRBJ2-1; 7 nucleotides align to TRBD2. The length of the CDR3 is 16 residues. The germline V gene encodes CDR1 MNHEY and CDR2 SVGEGT. V lost 0 bases to trimming and J lost 7 bases; unmatched junction nucleotides: 9. CDR3 sequence (DNA): TGTGCCAGCAGTTACTCAGAGTCGGGGGGTCTGAATGAGCAGTTCTTC. Translation gives CASSYSESGGLNEQFF.

This clonotype was seen a few times. V gene TRBV9 combines with J gene TRBJ2-2; D is perhaps TRBD1 (5 bases). The CDR3 spans 15 residues. V was shortened by 3 bases and J by 1 base, with 10 bases between the two germline ends. Per germline, CDR1 SGDLS and CDR2 YYNGEE. CDR3 in DNA: TGTGCCAGCAGCGGTCACGGACAGAACACCGGGGAGCTGTTTTTT. Its translation is CASSGHGQNTGELFF.

This clonotype was detected only a few times. The rearrangement joins TRBV4-3 to TRBJ2-2, with 7 nucleotides matching TRBD2. Per the germline V gene, CDR1 is LGHNA and CDR2 is YSLEER. The CDR3 sequence is 16 residues long. The trim removed 4 bases at V and 0 bases at J, leaving 5 bases unmatched. CDR3 nucleotides: TGCGCCAGCAGCCGGGAGACTAGCCCGAACACCGGGGAGCTGTTTTTT. Translation gives CASSRETSPNTGELFF.

This clonotype was observed many times. This rearrangement joins TRBV7-9 to TRBJ2-7, with TRBD1 as a possible D gene (5 bases). Germline CDR1 and CDR2: SEHNR and FQNEAQ (reference sequence). The CDR3 totals 14 residues. Trimming removed 5 bases from V and 2 bases from J, with 13 bases in between. The CDR3 region is CASSPRTFPYEQYF. The DNA of the CDR3 is TGTGCCAGCAGCCCCCGGACATTTCCCTACGAGCAGTACTTC.

This clonotype was seen repeatedly, ten times or more. The genes are TRBV6-1 and TRBJ1-3, with D uncertain. The CDR3 totals 14 residues. Germline V gene sequence: CDR1 MNHNS, CDR2 SASEGT. The V end lost 6 bases, the J end lost 0 bases, and 9 bases lay between the germline ends. The CDR3 is CASSRHSSGNTIYF. CDR3 bases: TGTGCCAGCAGCCGACACAGCTCTGGAAACACCATATATTTT.

The V gene is TRBV5-1, the J gene TRBJ2-2, with D perhaps matching TRBD1 (6 bases). V lost 4 bases, J lost 1 base, and 14 bases lay in between. The CDR3 extends over 16 amino acids. Germline V CDR1 and CDR2: SGHRS, YFSETQ. The CDR3, as DNA: TGCGCCAGCAGCACACAGGGATTTCGGAACACCGGGGAGCTGTTTTTT. Translation gives CASSTQGFRNTGELFF.

This clonotype was counted ten times or more. The chain joins TRBV6-1 to TRBJ2-3, with 9 bases that match TRBD2. Germline V gene lookup returns CDR1 MNHNS and CDR2 SASEGT. Losses at the gene ends were 10 bases for V and 4 bases for J; bases not matched to a gene: 12. CDR3 size: 15 residues. This chain's CDR3 is CATSLLAGTSDTQYF. CDR3 DNA sequence: TGTGCCACCTCTCTACTAGCGGGTACCTCAGATACGCAGTATTTT.

This clonotype was detected a few times. CDR3 loop: CASSYSWGELFF. The CDR3, as DNA: TGTGCCAGCAGTTATTCGTGGGGGGAGCTGTTTTTT. The chain is built from TRBV6-2 or TRBV6-3 and TRBJ2-2; D remains unclear. The germline V gene encodes CDR1 MNHEY and CDR2 SVGEGT. Trimming took off 3 bases at V and 8 bases at J, with 7 bases between the two ends. This CDR3 spans 12 amino acids.

This chain connects TRBV18 to TRBJ1-1; no clear D. The CDR3 loop spans 15 amino acids. V was cut by 1 base and J by 1 base, with 10 bases left in between. CDR1 and CDR2 from the germline V gene are KGHSH and LQKENI. The CDR3 DNA reads TGTGCCAGCTCACCACTTGCAGGAGAGAACACTGAAGCTTTCTTT. This sequence encodes CASSPLAGENTEAFF.

This clonotype was counted many times. This chain uses TRBV7-9 with TRBJ1-5; D is ambiguous. The length of the CDR3 is 12 residues. V lost 5 bases and J 4 bases, leaving 6 bases between the germline ends. CDR1 is SEHNR, CDR2 FQNEAQ, per germline (reference sequence). The CDR3 nucleotides are TGTGCCAGCAGCCGCCCGAATCAGCCCCAGCATTTT. Translated: CASSRPNQPQHF. The full variable domain, with the rest looked up from reference TRBV7-9 and TRBJ1-5, is DTGVSQNPRHKITKRGQNVTFRCDPISEHNRLYWYRQTLGQGPEFLTYFQNEAQLEKSRLLSDRFSAERPKGSFSTLEIQRTEQGDSAMYLCASSRPNQPQHFGDGTRLSIL.

In its sample, this clonotype was seen a few times. DNA for the CDR3: TGTGCCAGCAGCCTCCGGGACTCCCCAGGCGATGAGCAGTTCTTC. Residues: CASSLRDSPGDEQFF. The chain uses TRBV7-9 and TRBJ2-1, with D perhaps matching TRBD2 (6 bases). V was shortened by 5 bases and J by 8 bases, with 19 bases between the two germline ends. This CDR3 is built from 15 residues. Germline V gene lookup returns CDR1 SEHNR and CDR2 FQNEAQ (reference sequence).